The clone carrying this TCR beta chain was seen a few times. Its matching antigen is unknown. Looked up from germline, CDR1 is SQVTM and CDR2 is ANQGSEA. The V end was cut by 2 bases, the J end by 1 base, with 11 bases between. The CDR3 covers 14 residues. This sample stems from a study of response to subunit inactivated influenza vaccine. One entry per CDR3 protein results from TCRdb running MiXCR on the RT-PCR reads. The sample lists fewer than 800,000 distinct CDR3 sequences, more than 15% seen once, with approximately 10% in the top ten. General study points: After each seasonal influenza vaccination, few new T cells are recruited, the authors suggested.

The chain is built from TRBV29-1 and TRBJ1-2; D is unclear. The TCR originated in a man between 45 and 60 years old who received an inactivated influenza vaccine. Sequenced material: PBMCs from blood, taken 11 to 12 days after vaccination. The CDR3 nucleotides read TGCAGCGTTGAACCAGAAGACGGTAACTATGGCTACACCTTC. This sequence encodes CSVEPEDGNYGYTF.